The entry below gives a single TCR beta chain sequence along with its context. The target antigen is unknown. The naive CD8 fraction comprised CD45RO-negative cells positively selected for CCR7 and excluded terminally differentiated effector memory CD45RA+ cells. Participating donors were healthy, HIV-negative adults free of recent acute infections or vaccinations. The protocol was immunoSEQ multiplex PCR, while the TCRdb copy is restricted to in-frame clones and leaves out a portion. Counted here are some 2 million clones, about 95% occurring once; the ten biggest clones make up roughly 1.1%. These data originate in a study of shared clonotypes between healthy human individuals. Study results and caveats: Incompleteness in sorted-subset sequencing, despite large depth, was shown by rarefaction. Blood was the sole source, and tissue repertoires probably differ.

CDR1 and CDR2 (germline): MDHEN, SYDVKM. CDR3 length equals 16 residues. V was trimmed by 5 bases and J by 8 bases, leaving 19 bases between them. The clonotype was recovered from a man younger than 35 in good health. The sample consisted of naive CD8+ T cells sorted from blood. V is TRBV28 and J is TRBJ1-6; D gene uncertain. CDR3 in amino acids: CASSTGNPTPHSPLHF. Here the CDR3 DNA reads TGTGCCAGCAGTACCGGGAACCCCACCCCTCATTCACCCCTCCACTTT.